The 19 T cell receptor beta chains given below trace back to one sample, sequenced in a study of blood T cells in healthy people across ages. For the second PCR, which ran for about 7 to 11 cycles, a sample-barcoded 5' primer and a J-beta primer mix were used. TCRdb re-derived calls from the 5' RACE reads in MiXCR, one entry per CDR3 protein. The sample consists of just under 900,000 distinct CDR3 sequences, more than 25% of them appearing once. Material for sequencing was blood. These receptors came from a woman aged 80 or over in good health.

A remark on this clonotype: This could be a read error, since a much larger clone is one nucleotide away. The V gene is TRBV9, the J gene TRBJ1-2, with TRBD1 matching over 8 bases. Trimming at V came to 0 bases and at J to 4 bases, leaving 14 bases not matched to a gene. This CDR3 has 18 amino acids. Germline CDR1 is SGDLS and CDR2 is YYNGEE. CDR3: CASSVAMTGEALGYGYTF. The CDR3 DNA reads as TGTGCCAGCAGCGTAGCTATGACAGGGGAGGCTCTGGGCTATGGCTACACCTTC.

The chain is built from TRBV24-1 and TRBJ2-2; D may be TRBD1 (8 bases). The ends were cut back, 6 bases at V and 6 bases at J, with 16 bases in the middle. There are 15 residues in the CDR3. Germline V gene sequence: CDR1 KGHDR, CDR2 SFDVKD. The CDR3 DNA is TGTGCCACCAGTTACAGGGGGGGGAAAGCCGGGGAGCTGTTTTTT. Protein product: CATSYRGGKAGELFF.

The chain combines TRBV12-3 or TRBV12-4 with TRBJ1-1, with no clear D. The V end was cut by 11 bases, the J end by 0 bases, with 10 bases between. The CDR3 is 12 residues long. CDR3 DNA sequence: TGTGCCGATCGGGCCATGAACACTGAAGCTTTCTTT. Translation gives CADRAMNTEAFF.

Regarding this clonotype: The conserved phenylalanine or tryptophan is not found at the CDR3 terminus, so this likely reflects a read error. The limits of the CDR3 on the DNA are not certain, so only TCRdb's listed CDR3 is given. CDR3 sequence: CASSQRGAFGLATQVAEYC. The chain employs TRBV3-1 and TRBJ2-5; TRBD2, the table's D call, was not compared with the DNA. Germline values: CDR1 LGHDT, CDR2 YNNKEL (reference sequence). A total of 19 residues make up the CDR3, ends included.

This clonotype has a handful of counts. The rearrangement uses TRBV25-1 and TRBJ1-1; weak D call: TRBD1 (6 bases). This CDR3 region has 13 residues. Trimming shortened V by 6 bases and J by 5 bases, and 13 bases separated the two germline ends. Per the germline V gene, CDR1 is MGHDK and CDR2 is SYGVNS. CDR3 in amino acids: CASSAGVGTEAFF. CDR3 bases: TGTGCCAGCAGCGCAGGGGTTGGAACTGAAGCTTTCTTT.

This clonotype came up a few times. The rearrangement joins TRBV2 to TRBJ1-5, with a tentative D call TRBD1 (5 bases). Germline V gives CDR1 SNHLY, CDR2 FYNNEI. The CDR3 runs to 14 residues. Between the trimmed V and J ends, which lost 4 bases and 9 bases, there was a span of 16 bases. The CDR3, as DNA: TGTGCCAGCAGTGGTGGGGGACCCTCCCTGCCCCAGCATTTT. This translates into CASSGGGPSLPQHF. Filled out from reference TRBV2 and TRBJ1-5, the complete variable domain reads EPEVTQTPSHQVTQMGQEVILRCVPISNHLYFYWYRQILGQKVEFLVSFYNNEISEKSEIFDDQFSVERPDGSNFTLKIRSTKLEDSAMYFCASSGGGPSLPQHFGDGTRLSIL.

This clonotype has just a few counts. The rearrangement links TRBV2 to TRBJ1-5, with 8 bases matching TRBD1. From germline, CDR1 is SNHLY and CDR2 FYNNEI. V lost 7 bases to trimming and J lost 6 bases; unmatched junction nucleotides: 8. The CDR3 covers 14 residues. CDR3: CASTETGVVQPQHF. CDR3 nucleotide sequence: TGTGCCAGCACGGAGACAGGGGTTGTTCAGCCCCAGCATTTT.

This clonotype was counted at least ten times. The chain joins TRBV6-6 to TRBJ1-2; 7 bases are a match to TRBD1. CDR1 is MNHNY and CDR2 is SVGAGI in the germline V gene (reference sequence). This CDR3 is built from 13 residues. The junction had 7 bases not matched to a gene; V was cut back by 6 bases and J by 6 bases. DNA for the CDR3: TGTGCCAGCAGCCACCGGGACAGTCATGGCTACACCTTC. As protein: CASSHRDSHGYTF.

Many counts were recorded for this clonotype. The chain is built from TRBV20-1 and TRBJ1-2; D is perhaps TRBD1 (6 bases). With 0 bases removed from V and 0 bases from J, the gap between germline ends came to 11 bases. CDR1 is DFQATT and CDR2 is SNEGSKA in the germline V gene (reference sequence). The CDR3 runs 15 residues. The CDR3 coding sequence is TGCAGTGCTAGAGATCAGGGGATGGCTAACTATGGCTACACCTTC. This codes for CSARDQGMANYGYTF.

This clonotype has ten or more counts. The genes are TRBV3-1 and TRBJ2-5; maybe TRBD2 (7 bases). The V end was cut by 0 bases, the J end by 5 bases, with 19 bases between. This CDR3 is built from 17 residues. The germline V gene encodes CDR1 LGHDT and CDR2 YNNKEL (reference sequence). CDR3 DNA sequence: TGTGCCAGCAGCCAAGACCCCCGGTGGCGGGGGCGGGAGACCCAGTACTTC. Translating it yields CASSQDPRWRGRETQYF.

The chain is built from TRBV12-3 or TRBV12-4 and TRBJ2-3; no reliable D call. With 7 bases removed from V and 4 bases from J, the gap between germline ends came to 12 bases. The CDR3 sequence is 13 residues long. CDR3 sequence: CASNQIPSDTQYF. In nucleotides, the CDR3 is TGTGCCAGCAACCAAATTCCTTCAGATACGCAGTATTTT.

The chain has TRBV11-3 and TRBJ2-2; no reliable D call. V shed 0 bases and J shed 7 bases, with 6 bases lying between them. The CDR3 extends over 13 amino acids. The germline gives CDR1 SGHNT, CDR2 YENEEA. CDR3 in amino acids: CASSLDQVGELFF. The CDR3 DNA reads TGTGCCAGCAGCTTAGATCAGGTCGGGGAGCTGTTTTTT.

The J gene is TRBJ1-1, the V gene TRBV10-2; possible D gene TRBD1, 5 bases. The CDR3 covers 15 residues. V lost 5 bases, J lost 4 bases, and 17 bases lay in between. CDR1 WSHSY and CDR2 SAAADI come from the germline V gene. The CDR3 DNA reads TGCGCCAGCAGTTCTAACACATTGGGGGGCACTGAAGCTTTCTTT. It specifies CASSSNTLGGTEAFF.

The chain carries TRBV4-2 and TRBJ2-5, with no clear D. V was pared by 2 bases and J by 1 base, with 14 bases between. The CDR3 is 16 residues long. In germline, CDR1 is LGHNA, CDR2 YNFKEQ. The CDR3 DNA is TGTGCCAGCAGCCAAAGCAGGTCATCTTCCCAAGAGACCCAGTACTTC. Translating gives CASSQSRSSSQETQYF.

For this clonotype: This CDR3 is missing its conserved last phenylalanine or tryptophan, likely due to a read error. The chain combines TRBV7-7 with TRBJ2-5; D unresolved. The CDR3 has 11 residues. Looked up from germline, CDR1 is SSHAT and CDR2 is FNYEAQ (reference sequence). In nucleotides, the CDR3 is TGTGCTAGCAGCTCCGGGGAGACCCAGTACTGC. Residues: CASSSGETQYC.

The rearrangement links TRBV14 to TRBJ1-6, with 9 bases aligning to TRBD1. Germline CDR1 reads SGHDN; CDR2 reads FVKESK. V lost 2 bases to trimming and J lost 8 bases; unmatched junction nucleotides: 10. The CDR3 spans 17 residues. The CDR3 region has the DNA TGTGCCAGCAGCCAAAACCCCGACAGGGGGTATGATTCACCCCTCCACTTT. This gives the protein CASSQNPDRGYDSPLHF.

In its sample, this clonotype was seen a few times. The rearrangement links TRBV7-9 to TRBJ2-7; D uncertain. Trimming cost V 8 bases and J 4 bases, with 21 bases left between them. Germline-derived CDR1 and CDR2 are SEHNR and FQNEAQ (reference sequence). The CDR3 loop spans 15 amino acids. Here the CDR3 reads CASGPASGGPYEQYF. The CDR3 DNA is TGTGCCAGCGGCCCGGCGTCGGGCGGACCTTACGAGCAGTACTTC.

The J gene is TRBJ1-4, the V gene TRBV6-6; no clear D gene. The CDR3 has 14 residues. From germline, CDR1 is MNHNY and CDR2 SVGAGI (reference sequence). V lost 0 bases and J lost 7, with 9 bases in between. In DNA, the CDR3 is TGTGCCAGCAGTTACTCGAATTGGAGTGAAAAACTGTTTTTT. This gives the protein CASSYSNWSEKLFF.

This clonotype has ten or more counts. The V and J genes are TRBV25-1 and TRBJ2-1; D remains unclear. V dropped 1 base and J dropped 6 bases, with 13 bases sitting between them. Germline assignment: CDR1 MGHDK and CDR2 SYGVNS. The CDR3 is made up of 15 amino acids. The CDR3 DNA is TGTGCCAGCAGTGAATCCCCTCTCCATTCCAATGAGCAGTTCTTC. This sequence encodes CASSESPLHSNEQFF.